A single sample gave rise to the 14 T cell receptor beta chains below, sequenced in a study of tumor-infiltrating lymphocytes in primary liver carcinoma. TCR beta cDNA was made from approximately 500 ng total RNA with a constant-region primer. The TCR beta library was amplified through three nested multiplex PCR rounds in a modified ARM-PCR procedure. Primers for the first two PCR rounds were TRBV1-TRBV30 forward primers and a C-beta reverse primer (around 11 cycles per round). In TCRdb, the multiplex PCR reads were re-called with MiXCR into one record per CDR3 protein. The sample records 190,000 or so distinct CDR3 sequences, less than 65% being singletons. Germline DNA was also extracted, and blood RNA derived from unsorted whole blood. The sequenced sample consisted of peripheral blood. These receptors originate from a woman aged 60 to 75 with primary liver carcinoma and hepatitis B virus infection.

V usage is TRBV18 and J usage is TRBJ1-1; 7 positions agree with TRBD1. Germline V gene data show CDR1 as KGHSH and CDR2 as LQKENI. V lost 3 bases, J lost 1 base, and 5 bases stayed unmatched. The length of the CDR3 is 15 residues. CDR3 sequence (DNA): TGTGCCAGCTCACCCAAGACAGGGTGGAACACTGAAGCTTTCTTT. It codes for CASSPKTGWNTEAFF.

To note about this clonotype: This sequence may be a read error, since a much larger clone differs from it by one base. The gene calls are TRBV6-2 or TRBV6-3 and TRBJ2-7; TRBD1 aligns across 8 bases. The CDR3 covers 13 residues. Losses at the gene ends were 8 bases for V and 2 bases for J; bases not matched to a gene: 5. Per the germline V gene, CDR1 is MNHEY and CDR2 is SVGEGT. The CDR3 loop reads CASVQQGAYEQYF. In nucleotides, the CDR3 is TGTGCCAGCGTCCAACAGGGGGCCTACGAGCAGTACTTC.

Concerning this clonotype: A much more abundant neighbour one base away suggests this may be a read error. V usage is TRBV6-1 and J usage is TRBJ2-5; D gene ambiguous. Germline assignment: CDR1 MNHNS and CDR2 SASEGT. This CDR3 spans 16 amino acids. Trimming took off 0 bases at V and 0 bases at J, with 11 bases between the two ends. This CDR3 reads CASSEAGMEYQETQYF. CDR3 nucleotide sequence: TGTGCCAGCAGTGAAGCGGGCATGGAGTACCAAGAGACCCAGTACTTC.

This clonotype was recorded many times. The rearrangement uses TRBV29-1 and TRBJ1-1, with D maybe TRBD1 (6 bases). Looked up from germline, CDR1 is SQVTM and CDR2 is ANQGSEA. The ends were cut back, 7 bases at V and 8 bases at J, with 23 bases in the middle. The CDR3 has 14 residues. The CDR3 loop reads CSAMGGHGMDEAFF. The DNA of the CDR3 is TGCAGCGCCATGGGGGGACACGGTATGGACGAAGCTTTCTTT.

Turning to this clonotype: A much larger clone is a single base away; this may be a read error. The V and J genes are TRBV29-1 and TRBJ2-7, with 7 bases matching TRBD1. The trim removed 5 bases at V and 5 bases at J, leaving 9 bases unmatched. Looked up from germline, CDR1 is SQVTM and CDR2 is ANQGSEA. The CDR3 is made up of 13 amino acids. CDR3 coding DNA: TGCAGCGTTTCCGTGACAGGGATTGACGAGCAGTACTTC. It yields the protein CSVSVTGIDEQYF.

V is TRBV28 and J is TRBJ2-6; 7 bases are shared with TRBD2. CDR1 MDHEN and CDR2 SYDVKM come from the germline V gene. Trimming at V came to 4 bases and at J to 2 bases, leaving 5 bases not matched to a gene. This CDR3 contains 16 residues. As DNA, the CDR3 is TGTGCCAGCAGTTCCCGGACTAGACCTGGGGCCAACGTCCTGACTTTC. Translating it yields CASSSRTRPGANVLTF.

On this clonotype: With a much larger clone just one base away, this may be a read error. V gene TRBV4-1 combines with J gene TRBJ1-5; perhaps TRBD1 as D (5 bases). Germline assignment: CDR1 MGHRA and CDR2 YSYEKL. V was clipped by 1 base and J by 6 bases, with 25 bases between them. The CDR3 is 19 residues long. The CDR3, as DNA: TGCGCCAGCAGCCAAGGGAGGCTGGGGGAGGGCTTGGGAGGTCAGCCCCAGCATTTT. This encodes CASSQGRLGEGLGGQPQHF.

This clonotype has more than one count but fewer than ten. The CDR3 protein is CASSLSSGTRGKETQYF. The CDR3 region has the DNA TGTGCCAGCAGCTTGTCTAGCGGGACGCGTGGGAAAGAGACCCAGTACTTC. This chain connects TRBV5-4 to TRBJ2-5; 9 bases line up with TRBD2. Germline assignment: CDR1 SGHNT and CDR2 YYREEE (reference sequence). V was pared by 1 base and J by 3 bases, with 10 bases of the junction left unmatched. CDR3 length equals 17 residues.

This clonotype appeared a single time. The chain couples TRBV4-2 to TRBJ2-7, with TRBD2 matching 8 bases. The CDR3 contains 15 residues. Germline loops: CDR1 LGHNA, CDR2 YNFKEQ. The CDR3 coding sequence is TGTGTCAGCTGCCAAGCTCCGGGAGGGGTCTACGAGCAGTACGTC. Its translation is CVSCQAPGGVYEQYV.

Notes on this clonotype: This may come from a read error, since a much larger clone is one base off. The chain joins TRBV12-3 or TRBV12-4 to TRBJ2-4; TRBD2 matches 10 bases. The CDR3 contains 14 residues. CDR3 DNA sequence: TGTGTCAGCAGTAGCGGGAGGGCCAAAAACATTCAGTACTTC. Amino acid sequence: CVSSSGRAKNIQYF.

This clonotype was observed a single time. This sequence joins TRBV19 and TRBJ2-3; no clear D. V dropped 3 bases and J dropped 6 bases, with 7 bases sitting between them. This CDR3 contains 12 residues. From germline, CDR1 is LNHDA and CDR2 SQIVND (reference sequence). The CDR3 sequence is CASSISMDTQYF. For the CDR3, the DNA is TGTGCCAGTAGTATCTCTATGGATACGCAGTATTTT.

This clonotype was detected ten times or more. This rearrangement joins TRBV4-1 to TRBJ1-3; D remains ambiguous. V lost 6 bases and J lost 3, with 9 bases in between. The CDR3 runs to 13 residues. From germline, CDR1 is MGHRA and CDR2 YSYEKL. The CDR3: CASSITRGNTIYF. The DNA of the CDR3 is TGCGCCAGCAGTATCACTCGTGGAAACACCATATATTTT.

This clonotype was seen ten or more times. The V and J genes are TRBV4-1 and TRBJ1-2; D is undetermined. The germline CDR1 and CDR2 sequences are MGHRA and YSYEKL. The CDR3 length is 13 residues. Trimming removed 2 bases from V and 4 bases from J, with 8 bases in between. The CDR3, as DNA: TGCGCCAGCAGCCAAATCGTTACCTATGGCTACACCTTC. This sequence encodes CASSQIVTYGYTF.

In the case of this clonotype: Given a much more abundant clone one base away, this may be a read error. This sequence joins TRBV5-6 and TRBJ2-7; D possibly corresponds to TRBD1 (6 bases). The CDR3 consists of 14 residues. Germline assignment: CDR1 SGHDT and CDR2 YYEEEE. Trimming stripped 4 bases from V and 5 bases from J, with 16 bases between. In DNA form, the CDR3 reads TGTGCCAGCAGCAGGGGACAAATATCCCACGAGCAGTACTTC. Protein sequence: CASSRGQISHEQYF.